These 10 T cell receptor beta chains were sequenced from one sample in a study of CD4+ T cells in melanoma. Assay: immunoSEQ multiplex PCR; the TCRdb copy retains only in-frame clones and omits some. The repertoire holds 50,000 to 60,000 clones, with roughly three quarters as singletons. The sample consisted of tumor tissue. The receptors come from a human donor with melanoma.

CDR3 protein: CASSQDREETQYF. The CDR3 DNA reads as TGCGCCAGCAGCCAGGACAGGGAAGAGACCCAGTACTTC. V is TRBV4-3 and J is TRBJ2-5; TRBD1 matches at 8 bases. In germline, CDR1 is LGHNA, CDR2 YSLEER. CDR3 length equals 13 residues. Trimming cost V 3 bases and J 3 bases; bases outside gene matches: 0.

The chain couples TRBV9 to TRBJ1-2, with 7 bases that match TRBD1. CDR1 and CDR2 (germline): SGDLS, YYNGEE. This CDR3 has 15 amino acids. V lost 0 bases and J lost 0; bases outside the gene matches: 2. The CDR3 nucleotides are TGTGCCAGCAGCGTAGGTCAGGGGGCTAACTATGGCTACACCTTC. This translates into CASSVGQGANYGYTF.

CDR3 sequence reads: CASSLQLAGGPDDEQYF. CDR3 DNA: TGCGCCAGCAGCTTGCAACTAGCGGGGGGGCCGGACGACGAGCAGTACTTC. The J gene is TRBJ2-7, the V gene TRBV5-1; the match to TRBD2 covers 13 bases. The CDR3 covers 17 residues. V shed 1 base and J 5 bases; nucleotides not matched to a gene: 9. Looked up from germline, CDR1 is SGHRS and CDR2 is YFSETQ.

CDR3 amino acids: CASRVDTEAFF. CDR3 DNA sequence: TGCGCCAGCAGGGTGGACACTGAAGCTTTCTTT. This chain joins TRBV5-1 and TRBJ1-1; D gene ambiguous. Germline V gives CDR1 SGHRS, CDR2 YFSETQ. V shed 5 bases and J shed 3 bases, with 5 bases lying between them. The CDR3 is 11 residues long.

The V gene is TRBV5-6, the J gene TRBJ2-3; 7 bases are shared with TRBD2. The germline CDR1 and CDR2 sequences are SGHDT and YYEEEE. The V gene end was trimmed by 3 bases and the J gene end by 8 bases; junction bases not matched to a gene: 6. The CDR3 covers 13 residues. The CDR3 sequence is CASSWGGDSTQYF. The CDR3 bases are TGTGCCAGCAGCTGGGGAGGGGATAGTACGCAGTATTTT.

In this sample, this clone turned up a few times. As DNA, the CDR3 is TGTGCCTCCCAGAGCGGGGGGGCGGGTAATGAGCAGTTCTTC. This codes for CASQSGGAGNEQFF. The chain uses TRBV9 and TRBJ2-1, with TRBD2 matching over 10 bases. V dropped 10 bases and J dropped 7; count of bases not matched to a gene: 11. The germline V gene has CDR1 SGDLS and CDR2 YYNGEE. The CDR3 loop spans 14 amino acids.

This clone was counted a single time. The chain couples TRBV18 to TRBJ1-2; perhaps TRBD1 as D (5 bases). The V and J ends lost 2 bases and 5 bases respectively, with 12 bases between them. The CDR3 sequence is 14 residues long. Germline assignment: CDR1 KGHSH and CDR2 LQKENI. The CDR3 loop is CASSPGREGYGYTF. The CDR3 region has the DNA TGTGCCAGCTCACCAGGCAGGGAGGGGTATGGCTACACCTTC. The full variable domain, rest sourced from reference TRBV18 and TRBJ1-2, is NAGVMQNPRHLVRRRGQEARLRCSPMKGHSHVYWYRQLPEEGLKFMVYLQKENIIDESGMPKERFSAEFPKEGPSILRIQQVVRGDSAAYFCASSPGREGYGYTFGSGTRLTVV.

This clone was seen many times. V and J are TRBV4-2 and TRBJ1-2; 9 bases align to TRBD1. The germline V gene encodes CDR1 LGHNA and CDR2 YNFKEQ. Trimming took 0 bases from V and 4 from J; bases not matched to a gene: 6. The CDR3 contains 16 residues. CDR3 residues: CASSQDLTGGGYGYTF. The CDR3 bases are TGTGCCAGCAGCCAAGATTTAACAGGGGGCGGCTATGGCTACACCTTC.

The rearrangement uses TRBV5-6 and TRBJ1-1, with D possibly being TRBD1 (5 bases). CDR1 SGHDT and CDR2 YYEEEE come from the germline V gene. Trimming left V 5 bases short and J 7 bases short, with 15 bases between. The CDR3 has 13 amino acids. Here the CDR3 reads CASSPSGDGEAFF. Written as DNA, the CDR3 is TGTGCCAGCAGTCCCTCCGGGGACGGTGAAGCTTTCTTT.

CDR3 sequence: CASSLLGDRELYEQYF. The CDR3 nucleotides are TGTGCCAGCAGTTTATTGGGGGACCGTGAATTGTACGAGCAGTACTTC. The gene calls are TRBV28 and TRBJ2-7; D is perhaps TRBD1 or TRBD2 (5 bases each). CDR1 and CDR2 from the germline V gene are MDHEN and SYDVKM. CDR3 length equals 16 residues. The V end was cut by 1 base, the J end by 4 bases, with 17 bases between.